Listed here are 16 T cell receptor beta chains from one sample, sequenced in a study of early T cells in non-severe SARS-CoV-2 infection (dated by TCRdb to about 2021). Library method: 5' RACE. Sequencing took place on a NextSeq 500. TCRdb applied fastp at Q25 and MiXCR to the public reads, then kept only in-frame beta chains. Rows matching on CDR3 protein sequence are summarized as one entry with the most common DNA and genes. This sample lists 97,000 or so distinct CDR3 sequences; roughly 9.6% were detected once. The ten largest clonotypes hold just over 4.5% of the sample. The input for sequencing was whole blood, taken at baseline. Receptors were obtained from an adult who was a healthcare worker with PCR-confirmed SARS-CoV-2 infection or an uninfected control (not recorded which).

This clonotype was counted between two and nine times. J is TRBJ2-7 and V is TRBV29-1; 16 bases align to TRBD2. Trimming cost V 3 bases and J 8 bases; bases outside gene matches: 4. The germline CDR1 and CDR2 sequences are SQVTM and ANQGSEA. The CDR3 contains 14 residues. CDR3 loop: CSVEGLAGGLQQYF. CDR3 bases: TGCAGCGTTGAGGGACTAGCGGGGGGGCTACAGCAGTACTTC.

This clonotype has a handful of counts. The chain uses TRBV10-2 and TRBJ1-2; D is unresolved. The germline V gene has CDR1 WSHSY and CDR2 SAAADI. The CDR3 length is 13 residues. The V end lost 2 bases, the J end lost 4 bases, and 8 bases lay between the germline ends. CDR3 sequence reads: CASSEPQSYGYTF. CDR3 coding DNA: TGCGCCAGCAGTGAGCCGCAGTCCTATGGCTACACCTTC.

This clonotype turned up a few times. This chain connects TRBV11-2 to TRBJ1-2; 7 bases are shared with TRBD1. The CDR3 consists of 12 residues. The germline V gene has CDR1 SGHAT and CDR2 FQNNGV. Trimming at V came to 4 bases and at J to 13 bases, leaving 9 bases not matched to a gene. In DNA, the CDR3 is TGTGCCAGCAGCTACAACAGGGGAATACGCACCTTC. Translated, it gives CASSYNRGIRTF.

The chain has TRBV24-1 and TRBJ2-1, with 10 bases that match TRBD1. Germline values: CDR1 KGHDR, CDR2 SFDVKD. CDR3 length: 18 amino acids. Germline trimming cut 1 base from V and 4 bases from J; bases unmatched to any gene: 9. The CDR3 is CATSDFKAGTGDYNEQFF. The DNA for the CDR3 is TGTGCCACCAGTGATTTTAAGGCTGGGACAGGGGATTACAATGAGCAGTTCTTC.

V is TRBV5-1 and J is TRBJ1-4; D ambiguous. Germline assignment: CDR1 SGHRS and CDR2 YFSETQ. Trimming pared 4 bases from V and 5 bases from J, leaving 18 bases between. The CDR3 is made up of 16 amino acids. The CDR3 nucleotides read TGCGCCAGCAGCAGAGGTGGGGTAAGCTCCAATGAAAAACTGTTTTTT. Protein sequence: CASSRGGVSSNEKLFF. Looking up the rest from reference TRBV5-1 and TRBJ1-4 gives the full variable domain: KAGVTQTPRYLIKTRGQQVTLSCSPISGHRSVSWYQQTPGQGLQFLFEYFSETQRNKGNFPGRFSGRQFSNSRSEMNVSTLELGDSALYLCASSRGGVSSNEKLFFGSGTQLSVL.

The V call is TRBV7-9, the J call TRBJ1-1, with a possible D match to TRBD1 (6 bases). CDR3 length: 14 amino acids. Germline CDR1 reads SEHNR; CDR2 reads FQNEAQ (reference sequence). The V end lost 1 base, the J end lost 7 bases, and 13 bases lay between the germline ends. CDR3 DNA: TGTGCCAGCAGCTTAGTTGGGGGGCTCAGTGAAGCTTTCTTT. This translates into CASSLVGGLSEAFF.

This clonotype has at least ten counts. V and J are TRBV25-1 and TRBJ2-7; D ambiguous. Trimming pared 2 bases from V and 4 bases from J, leaving 12 bases between. Germline CDR1 MGHDK, CDR2 SYGVNS. CDR3 length equals 14 residues. CDR3 protein: CASSETASAYEQYF. The CDR3 nucleotides are TGTGCCAGCAGTGAAACCGCCAGCGCATACGAGCAGTACTTC.

This clonotype occurred many times. This rearrangement joins TRBV6-1 to TRBJ1-2, with 8 nucleotides matching TRBD1. V dropped 6 bases and J dropped 3; count of bases not matched to a gene: 3. Germline assignment: CDR1 MNHNS and CDR2 SASEGT. The CDR3 runs to 13 residues. CDR3 residues: CASRETGDYGYTF. DNA of the CDR3: TGTGCCAGCAGAGAGACAGGGGACTATGGCTACACCTTC.

This chain joins TRBV6-6 and TRBJ2-1; 10 nucleotides line up with TRBD1. V trimming: 5 bases; J trimming: 7 bases; junction bases outside the gene matches: 5. There are 14 residues in the CDR3. Germline V lookup: CDR1 MNHNY, CDR2 SVGAGI (reference sequence). This CDR3 is CASSRQGAENEQFF. The CDR3 nucleotides read TGTGCCAGCAGTCGACAGGGGGCGGAAAATGAGCAGTTCTTC.

V gene TRBV2 combines with J gene TRBJ1-3; 7 bases align to TRBD1. CDR1 is SNHLY, CDR2 FYNNEI, per germline. Germline trimming cut 8 bases from V and 8 bases from J; bases unmatched to any gene: 12. This CDR3 is built from 14 residues. CDR3 amino acids: CASDLGQLGHTIYF. Written as DNA, the CDR3 is TGTGCCAGCGACTTGGGACAGCTGGGGCACACCATATATTTT.

The V and J genes are TRBV5-1 and TRBJ2-7; tentatively, D is TRBD2 (5 bases). The CDR3 sequence is 14 residues long. Germline V gene lookup returns CDR1 SGHRS and CDR2 YFSETQ. V was pared by 3 bases and J by 1 base, with 11 bases between. CDR3 DNA: TGCGCCAGCAGCTCCCTGGCGGGTTCCTACGAGCAGTACTTC. It specifies CASSSLAGSYEQYF.

Ten or more counts support this clonotype. The rearrangement joins TRBV11-2 to TRBJ2-5, with TRBD1 matching 8 bases. CDR1 SGHAT and CDR2 FQNNGV come from the germline V gene. Trimming cost V 1 base and J 4 bases; bases outside gene matches: 2. This CDR3 region has 14 residues. The CDR3 region is CASSLGQGIETQYF. The CDR3 nucleotides read TGTGCCAGCAGCTTAGGACAGGGGATAGAGACCCAGTACTTC.

This clonotype came up many times. The chain joins TRBV20-1 to TRBJ1-2; D may be TRBD1 (6 bases). Germline V gene data show CDR1 as DFQATT and CDR2 as SNEGSKA (reference sequence). CDR3 size: 14 residues. The V end lost 8 bases, the J end lost 8 bases, and 24 bases lay between the germline ends. DNA of the CDR3: TGCAGTTCTCGATTAAAGCCGGGGGCCGGCGGCTACACCTTC. Its protein is CSSRLKPGAGGYTF.

The chain has TRBV5-1 and TRBJ2-1; 7 nucleotides match TRBD2. The CDR3 spans 16 residues. Losses at the gene ends were 0 bases for V and 2 bases for J; bases not matched to a gene: 5. CDR1 is SGHRS, CDR2 YFSETQ, per germline. CDR3 protein: CASSLVEREPYNEQFF. In DNA, the CDR3 is TGCGCCAGCAGCTTGGTGGAGCGGGAACCCTACAATGAGCAGTTCTTC. Full variable domain (outside the CDR3, taken from reference TRBV5-1 and TRBJ2-1): KAGVTQTPRYLIKTRGQQVTLSCSPISGHRSVSWYQQTPGQGLQFLFEYFSETQRNKGNFPGRFSGRQFSNSRSEMNVSTLELGDSALYLCASSLVEREPYNEQFFGPGTRLTVL.

The genes are TRBV6-2 or TRBV6-3 and TRBJ2-7; 8 bases fit TRBD1. Germline CDR1 reads MNHEY; CDR2 reads SVGEGT. This CDR3 spans 12 amino acids. J was trimmed by 4 bases and V by 8 bases; bases with no gene match: 4. The CDR3 loop reads CASGTGLYEQYF. In DNA form, the CDR3 reads TGTGCCAGCGGGACAGGATTATACGAGCAGTACTTC.

This chain links TRBV11-1 with TRBJ2-7, with TRBD2 as a possible D gene (6 bases). V lost 3 bases and J lost 3, with 9 bases in between. The CDR3 runs to 13 residues. Germline V gives CDR1 SGHAT, CDR2 FQDESV (reference sequence). The CDR3, as DNA: TGTGCCAGCAGCTTCACCGGGGGCTACGAGCAGTACTTC. Protein sequence: CASSFTGGYEQYF.